The clone carrying this T cell receptor (beta chain) was seen only a few times. The antigen remains unidentified. The source of the sample is a study of CD8 T cells in ankylosing spondylitis. Study findings and constraints: Among TCR beta sequences, a motif of under ten highly homologous variants appeared characteristic of ankylosing spondylitis blood. In ankylosing spondylitis patients, matched synovial fluid reportedly showed significant enrichment of disease-linked clones.

The CDR3 runs to 14 residues. Between the trimmed V and J ends, which lost 0 bases and 4 bases, there was a span of 7 bases. The germline CDR1 and CDR2 sequences are SGHDT and YYEEEE. Quantitative 5'-RACE was performed with molecular barcodes, and it yielded the TCR beta libraries. One entry per CDR3 protein results from TCRdb running MiXCR on the 5' RACE reads. The table has 230,000 or so distinct CDR3 sequences, about a sixth seen once. This sequence joins TRBV5-6 and TRBJ2-2; possible D gene TRBD1, 5 bases. The clonotype was recovered from a male donor with ankylosing spondylitis or in good health (not recorded which). The sequenced sample was blood, either unsorted or a sorted T cell fraction (not recorded which). The CDR3: CASSLVRATGELFF. CDR3 sequence (DNA): TGTGCCAGCAGCTTGGTCAGGGCCACCGGGGAGCTGTTTTTT.